The clone carrying this T cell receptor (beta chain) occurred many times. TCRdb processed the 5' RACE reads anew with MiXCR; each CDR3 protein has one entry. The sample lists around 97,000 distinct CDR3 sequences, 10% to 12% occurring once. The CDR3 loop spans 14 amino acids. Germline assignment: CDR1 SGHTA and CDR2 FQGNSA. The V gene end was trimmed by 3 bases and the J gene end by 6 bases; junction bases not matched to a gene: 4. Sample time point: longitudinal time-point 3. This sample was included in a study of neurological immune-mediated disorders. This clonotype originated in a female donor with HTLV-1-associated myelopathy (HAM/TSP). Sequencing used PBMCs. J is TRBJ2-1 and V is TRBV7-2; 8 bases agree with TRBD2. The DNA for the CDR3 is TGTGCCAGCAGCTTCGGGGGGGGAGTCAATGAGCAGTTCTTC. Its translation is CASSFGGGVNEQFF.